Listed below are T cell receptor beta chains from one sample, sequenced in a study of memory CD4+ T cells and cytomegalovirus serostatus. The method was immunoSEQ multiplex PCR; TCRdb's version includes in-frame clones alone and lacks a portion of them. Of 50,000 to 65,000 clones in the sample, 60% to 80% were seen once. The sequenced sample consisted of memory CD4+ T cells from blood. The receptors originated from an adult in good health and CMV-seronegative. The CDR3 runs from the conserved cysteine through the conserved F or W. D genes are given only for firm matches. The size field is filled for only some rows; it gives once, few, many or a size class.

len: 15; d_gene: -; j_gene: TRBJ2-2; v_gene: TRBV9; abundance: -; CDR3aa: CASSVAPGSPGELFF; CDR3nt: TGTGCCAGCAGCGTAGCCCCGGGTTCTCCCGGGGAGCTGTTTTTT
len: 18; d_gene: TRBD1; j_gene: TRBJ2-1; v_gene: TRBV5-1; abundance: -; CDR3aa: CASSWGGTGGTTFNEQFF; CDR3nt: TGCGCCAGCAGCTGGGGCGGGACAGGGGGAACAACCTTCAATGAGCAGTTCTTC
len: 15; d_gene: TRBD2; j_gene: TRBJ2-1; v_gene: TRBV5-1; abundance: -; CDR3aa: CASMPGVAGVNEQFF; CDR3nt: TGCGCCAGCATGCCCGGGGTAGCGGGAGTTAATGAGCAGTTCTTC
len: 15; d_gene: -; j_gene: TRBJ1-2; v_gene: TRBV7-2; abundance: -; CDR3aa: CASSSPHGIPEGYTF; CDR3nt: TGTGCCAGCAGCTCTCCACACGGGATTCCCGAGGGCTACACCTTC
len: 14; d_gene: TRBD1; j_gene: TRBJ1-1; v_gene: TRBV11-2; abundance: -; CDR3aa: CASSFGQGQDEAFF; CDR3nt: TGTGCCAGCAGCTTTGGACAGGGCCAGGATGAAGCTTTCTTT
len: 13; d_gene: -; j_gene: TRBJ1-1; v_gene: TRBV2; abundance: once; CDR3aa: CASNPDRNTEAFF; CDR3nt: TGTGCCAGCAACCCGGATCGGAACACTGAAGCTTTCTTT
len: 14; d_gene: TRBD1; j_gene: TRBJ2-2; v_gene: TRBV10-3; abundance: -; CDR3aa: CAISQGANTGELFF; CDR3nt: TGTGCCATCAGTCAGGGGGCGAACACCGGGGAGCTGTTTTTT
len: 14; d_gene: -; j_gene: TRBJ1-1; v_gene: TRBV19; abundance: -; CDR3aa: CASSNLGGGTEAFF; CDR3nt: TGTGCCAGTAGTAACCTCGGTGGGGGCACTGAAGCTTTCTTT
len: 14; d_gene: -; j_gene: TRBJ2-3; v_gene: TRBV5-1; abundance: -; CDR3aa: CASSLGVGADTQYF; CDR3nt: TGCGCCAGCAGCTTGGGGGTGGGTGCAGATACGCAGTATTTT
len: 15; d_gene: TRBD1; j_gene: TRBJ1-1; v_gene: TRBV27; abundance: -; CDR3aa: CASSGTGLMGTEAFF; CDR3nt: TGTGCCAGCAGTGGGACAGGGCTGATGGGCACTGAAGCTTTCTTT
len: 13; d_gene: -; j_gene: TRBJ2-5; v_gene: TRBV18; abundance: -; CDR3aa: CASSPGAQETQYF; CDR3nt: TGTGCCAGCTCACCGGGGGCACAAGAGACCCAGTACTTC
len: 16; d_gene: TRBD1; j_gene: TRBJ1-4; v_gene: TRBV7-9; abundance: -; CDR3aa: CASSFAGTGFNEKLFF; CDR3nt: TGTGCCAGCAGTTTTGCCGGGACAGGCTTTAATGAAAAACTGTTTTTT
len: 14; d_gene: -; j_gene: TRBJ1-2; v_gene: TRBV28; abundance: -; CDR3aa: CASSLGTPNYGYTF; CDR3nt: TGTGCCAGCAGTTTGGGGACCCCTAACTATGGCTACACCTTC
len: 12; d_gene: -; j_gene: TRBJ2-3; v_gene: TRBV11-3; abundance: -; CDR3aa: CASNQGGDTQYF; CDR3nt: TGTGCCAGCAACCAGGGGGGAGATACGCAGTATTTT
len: 17; d_gene: -; j_gene: TRBJ1-5; v_gene: TRBV4-2; abundance: -; CDR3aa: CASSQDTILRENQPQHF; CDR3nt: TGTGCCAGCAGCCAAGATACGATCTTAAGGGAGAATCAGCCCCAGCATTTT
len: 15; d_gene: -; j_gene: TRBJ1-1; v_gene: TRBV7-9; abundance: -; CDR3aa: CASSLESGRVTEAFF; CDR3nt: TGTGCCAGCAGCTTAGAGTCGGGCAGGGTCACTGAAGCTTTCTTT
len: 13; d_gene: TRBD1; j_gene: TRBJ2-7; v_gene: TRBV6-6; abundance: -; CDR3aa: CASGGTGTYEQYF; CDR3nt: TGTGCCAGCGGAGGGACAGGGACGTACGAGCAGTACTTC
len: 15; d_gene: -; j_gene: TRBJ2-3; v_gene: TRBV10-2; abundance: -; CDR3aa: CASSEFRLDRDTQYF; CDR3nt: TGCGCCAGCAGTGAGTTCCGACTAGATCGGGATACGCAGTATTTT
len: 16; d_gene: -; j_gene: TRBJ2-1; v_gene: TRBV28; abundance: -; CDR3aa: CASTVPEGYSYNEQFF; CDR3nt: TGTGCCAGCACCGTTCCTGAGGGGTACTCCTACAATGAGCAGTTCTTC
len: 16; d_gene: -; j_gene: TRBJ1-3; v_gene: TRBV5-4; abundance: -; CDR3aa: CASSLGGAASGNTIYF; CDR3nt: TGTGCCAGCAGCTTGGGGGGGGCCGCCTCTGGAAACACCATATATTTT
len: 11; d_gene: -; j_gene: TRBJ2-7; v_gene: TRBV30; abundance: -; CDR3aa: CAWSGTYEQYF; CDR3nt: TGTGCCTGGTCGGGTACCTACGAGCAGTACTTC
len: 13; d_gene: -; j_gene: TRBJ1-5; v_gene: TRBV30; abundance: few; CDR3aa: CAWSVRSNQPQHF; CDR3nt: TGTGCCTGGAGTGTAAGGAGCAATCAGCCCCAGCATTTT
len: 14; d_gene: -; j_gene: TRBJ2-1; v_gene: TRBV5-4; abundance: -; CDR3aa: CASAPGRGGDEQFF; CDR3nt: TGTGCCAGCGCCCCGGGCCGGGGTGGAGATGAGCAGTTCTTC
len: 13; d_gene: -; j_gene: TRBJ1-1; v_gene: TRBV6-1; abundance: -; CDR3aa: CASSERLNTEAFF; CDR3nt: TGTGCCAGCAGCGAGAGACTGAACACTGAAGCTTTCTTT
len: 14; d_gene: -; j_gene: TRBJ1-1; v_gene: TRBV6-5; abundance: -; CDR3aa: CASSYQGAGTEAFF; CDR3nt: TGTGCCAGCAGTTACCAGGGAGCTGGGACTGAAGCTTTCTTT
len: 14; d_gene: -; j_gene: TRBJ1-2; v_gene: TRBV7-2; abundance: -; CDR3aa: CASRGGASPPGYTF; CDR3nt: TGTGCCAGCAGGGGTGGGGCCTCACCTCCGGGCTACACCTTC
len: 15; d_gene: TRBD1; j_gene: TRBJ1-4; v_gene: TRBV5-6; abundance: -; CDR3aa: CASSPRTGVAEKLFF; CDR3nt: TGTGCCAGCAGCCCGCGGACAGGGGTGGCTGAAAAACTGTTTTTT
len: 14; d_gene: TRBD1; j_gene: TRBJ1-1; v_gene: TRBV5-6; abundance: few; CDR3aa: CASSSRGGNTEAFF; CDR3nt: TGTGCCAGCAGCTCCAGGGGGGGGAACACTGAAGCTTTCTTT
len: 13; d_gene: -; j_gene: TRBJ2-7; v_gene: TRBV4-2; abundance: many; CDR3aa: CASSQAPEYEQYF; CDR3nt: TGTGCCAGCAGCCAAGCCCCGGAATACGAGCAGTACTTC
len: 15; d_gene: -; j_gene: TRBJ2-1; v_gene: TRBV4-2; abundance: -; CDR3aa: CASSQDLAGRDEQFF; CDR3nt: TGTGCCAGCAGCCAAGATCTGGCAGGCCGGGATGAGCAGTTCTTC
len: 14; d_gene: -; j_gene: TRBJ2-3; v_gene: TRBV9; abundance: -; CDR3aa: CASSVSNGLDTQYF; CDR3nt: TGTGCCAGCAGCGTAAGCAACGGCTTAGATACGCAGTATTTT
len: 16; d_gene: TRBD1; j_gene: TRBJ1-5; v_gene: TRBV18; abundance: -; CDR3aa: CASSQDQGTVNQPQHF; CDR3nt: TGTGCCAGCTCACAAGATCAGGGGACAGTTAATCAGCCCCAGCATTTT
len: 12; d_gene: -; j_gene: TRBJ2-3; v_gene: TRBV7-2; abundance: few; CDR3aa: CASSTRPDTQYF; CDR3nt: TGTGCCAGCAGCACGAGACCGGATACGCAGTATTTT
len: 10; d_gene: -; j_gene: TRBJ1-1; v_gene: TRBV29-1; abundance: -; CDR3aa: CSAVGVEAFF; CDR3nt: TGCAGCGCCGTTGGGGTTGAAGCTTTCTTT
len: 12; d_gene: -; j_gene: TRBJ1-6; v_gene: TRBV21-1; abundance: many; CDR3aa: CASSKSPPPLHF; CDR3nt: TGTGCCAGCAGCAAAAGCCCTCCACCCCTCCACTTT
len: 15; d_gene: TRBD2; j_gene: TRBJ2-5; v_gene: TRBV5-4; abundance: -; CDR3aa: CASSIRSGIGETQYF; CDR3nt: TGTGCCAGCAGCATTCGTAGCGGGATCGGAGAGACCCAGTACTTC
len: 14; d_gene: TRBD1; j_gene: TRBJ1-1; v_gene: TRBV5-4; abundance: -; CDR3aa: CASSAGQGEVVAFF; CDR3nt: TGTGCCAGCAGCGCTGGACAGGGGGAAGTTGTAGCTTTCTTT
len: 15; d_gene: -; j_gene: TRBJ1-1; v_gene: TRBV6-1; abundance: -; CDR3aa: CASSDWNLMNTEAFF; CDR3nt: TGTGCCAGCAGTGATTGGAACCTAATGAACACTGAAGCTTTCTTT
len: 14; d_gene: TRBD1; j_gene: TRBJ1-4; v_gene: TRBV9; abundance: -; CDR3aa: CASSASGGNEKLFF; CDR3nt: TGTGCCAGCAGCGCTTCAGGGGGCAATGAAAAACTGTTTTTT
len: 15; d_gene: -; j_gene: TRBJ1-2; v_gene: TRBV9; abundance: -; CDR3aa: CASSRPLGPSYGYTF; CDR3nt: TGTGCCAGCAGCCGACCGCTCGGACCTAGCTATGGCTACACCTTC
len: 13; d_gene: -; j_gene: TRBJ2-7; v_gene: TRBV5-4; abundance: -; CDR3aa: CASSLPGPYEQYF; CDR3nt: TGTGCCAGCAGCTTACCAGGCCCCTACGAGCAGTACTTC
len: 15; d_gene: TRBD2; j_gene: TRBJ2-5; v_gene: TRBV28; abundance: -; CDR3aa: CASSLTVRGQETQYF; CDR3nt: TGTGCCAGCAGTTTAACAGTGCGGGGGCAAGAGACCCAGTACTTC